This T cell receptor beta chain was identified in a study of T cells in Graves' hyperthyroidism and ophthalmopathy. Study-wide results and caveats: Among thyroid clonotypes expanded above 0.001, most also appeared in blood. A model of 13 V-J pairs discriminated ophthalmopathy from stable hyperthyroidism.

The investigators amplified TCR beta CDR3 regions from RNA transcripts. The HTBI primer set was used in a first-round RT-PCR of the TCR CDR3. TCRdb redid the calling of the multiplex PCR reads with MiXCR, one entry per CDR3 protein. The table lists some 700,000 distinct CDR3 sequences, 17% of them singletons, with less than 20% in the top ten. For this clonotype: Its antigen is unknown.

V dropped 6 bases and J dropped 5 bases, with 7 bases sitting between them. The CDR3 is 10 amino acids. Germline V gives CDR1 SQVTM, CDR2 ANQGSEA. The receptor was derived from a man aged 50-60 years with Graves' hyperthyroidism. Sequencing used blood. The V and J genes are TRBV29-1 and TRBJ1-1, with D uncertain. Here the CDR3 DNA reads TGCAGCGTAGATGGGACTGAAGCTTTCTTT. It translates to CSVDGTEAFF.